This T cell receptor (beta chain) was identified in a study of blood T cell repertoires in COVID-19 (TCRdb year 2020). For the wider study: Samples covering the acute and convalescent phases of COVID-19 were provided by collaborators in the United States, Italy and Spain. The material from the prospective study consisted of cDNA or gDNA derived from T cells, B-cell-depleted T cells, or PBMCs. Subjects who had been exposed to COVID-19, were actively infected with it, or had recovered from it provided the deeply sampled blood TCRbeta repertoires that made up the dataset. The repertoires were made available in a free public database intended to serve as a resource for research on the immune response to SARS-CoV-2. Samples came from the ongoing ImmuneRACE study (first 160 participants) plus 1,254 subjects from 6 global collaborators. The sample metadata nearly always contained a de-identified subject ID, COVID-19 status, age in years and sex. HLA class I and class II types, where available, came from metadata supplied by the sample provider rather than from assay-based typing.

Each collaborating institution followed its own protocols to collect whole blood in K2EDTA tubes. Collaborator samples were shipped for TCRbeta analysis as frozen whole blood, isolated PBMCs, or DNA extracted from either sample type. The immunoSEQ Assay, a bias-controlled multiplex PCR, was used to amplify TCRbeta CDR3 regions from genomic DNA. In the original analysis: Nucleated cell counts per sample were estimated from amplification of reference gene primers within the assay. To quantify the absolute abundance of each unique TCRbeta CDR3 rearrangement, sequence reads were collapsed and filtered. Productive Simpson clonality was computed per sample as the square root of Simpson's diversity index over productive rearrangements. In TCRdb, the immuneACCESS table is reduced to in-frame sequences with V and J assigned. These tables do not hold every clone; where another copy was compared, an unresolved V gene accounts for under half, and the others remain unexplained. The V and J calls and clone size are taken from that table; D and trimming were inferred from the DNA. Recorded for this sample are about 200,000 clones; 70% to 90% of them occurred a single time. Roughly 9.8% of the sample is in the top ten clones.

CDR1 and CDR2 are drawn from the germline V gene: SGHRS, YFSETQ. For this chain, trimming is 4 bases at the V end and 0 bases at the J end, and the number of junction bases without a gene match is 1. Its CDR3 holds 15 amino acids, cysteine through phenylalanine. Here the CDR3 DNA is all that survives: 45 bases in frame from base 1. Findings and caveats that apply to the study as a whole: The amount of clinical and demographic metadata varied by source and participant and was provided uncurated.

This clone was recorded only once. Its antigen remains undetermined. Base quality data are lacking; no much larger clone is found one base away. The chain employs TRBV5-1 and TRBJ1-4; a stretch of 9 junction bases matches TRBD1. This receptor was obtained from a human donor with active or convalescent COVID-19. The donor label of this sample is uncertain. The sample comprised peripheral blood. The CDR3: CASSRTGATNEKLFF. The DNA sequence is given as TGCGCCAGCAGCCGGACAGGGGCAACTAATGAAAAACTGTTTTTT.